The TCR beta chain described here comes from a study of T cell repertoires in cytomegalovirus infection. Turning to this clonotype: What it binds is not known.

The CDR3 has 13 amino acids. V lost 6 bases, J lost 5 bases, and 13 bases lay in between. CDR1 and CDR2 (germline): MNHEY, SVGEGT. TCRdb re-called the reads through MiXCR, storing one row per CDR3 protein. The data show 900,000 to 950,000 distinct CDR3 sequences, around 30% seen once. The chain recombines TRBV6-2 or TRBV6-3 with TRBJ1-2; D is unresolved. The starting material was cultured CD8+ T cells from PBMCs, obtained from culture after CMV antigen stimulation. The receptor comes from a human donor in good health (CMV status not recorded). Some clones in this sample may be carry-over from other donors' samples. CDR3 nucleotides: TGTGCCAGCAGCCCCGATGCTCCTTATGGCTACACCTTC. Translated: CASSPDAPYGYTF.